This T cell receptor beta chain was found in a study of cytomegalovirus exposure and HLA in healthy donors. Study-wide results and limits: Among TCR beta chains, those listed as cytomegalovirus-associated numbered 164.

Sequencing used immunoSEQ multiplex PCR; TCRdb keeps in-frame clones, though not all of them. The sample contains 60,000 or so clones, around 90% of which appear only once. Germline-derived CDR1 and CDR2 are MDHEN and SYDVKM. The CDR3 length is 13 residues. V was trimmed by 10 bases and J by 3 bases, leaving 12 bases between them. Turning to this clone: Its target is not known.

The gene calls are TRBV28 and TRBJ2-2; D is unresolved. The source material was PBMCs. The origin of this receptor is a woman aged 30 to 39 in good health and CMV-seronegative. CDR3 in amino acids: CATLRSDTGELFF. The CDR3 DNA reads as TGTGCCACACTGAGGTCGGACACCGGGGAGCTGTTTTTT.